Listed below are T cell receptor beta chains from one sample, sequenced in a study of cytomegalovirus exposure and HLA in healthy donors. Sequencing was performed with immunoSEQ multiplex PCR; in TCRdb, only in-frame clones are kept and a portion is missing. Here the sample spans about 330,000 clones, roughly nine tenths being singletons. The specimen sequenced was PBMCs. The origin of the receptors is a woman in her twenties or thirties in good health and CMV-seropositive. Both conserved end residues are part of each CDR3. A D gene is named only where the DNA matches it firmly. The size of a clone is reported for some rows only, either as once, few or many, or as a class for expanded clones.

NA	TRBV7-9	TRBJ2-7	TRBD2	CASSPRTSGGYEQYF	TGTGCCAGCAGCCCCCGGACTAGCGGGGGCTACGAGCAGTACTTC
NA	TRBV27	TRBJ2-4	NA	CASGRGTAKNIQYF	TGTGCCAGCGGCAGAGGGACCGCCAAAAACATTCAGTACTTC
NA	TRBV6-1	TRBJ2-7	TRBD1	CASKTLQGSSYEQYF	TGTGCCAGCAAAACCTTACAGGGGAGCTCCTACGAGCAGTACTTC
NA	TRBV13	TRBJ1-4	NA	CASRHAGAGEKLFF	TGTGCCAGCAGACACGCGGGGGCCGGTGAAAAACTGTTTTTT
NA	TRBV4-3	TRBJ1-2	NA	CASSQDLTGNYGYTF	TGCGCCAGCAGCCAAGATCTCACCGGCAACTATGGCTACACCTTC
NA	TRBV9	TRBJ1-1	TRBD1	CASSMSTGGLGTEAFF	TGTGCCAGCAGCATGTCGACAGGGGGTTTAGGCACTGAAGCTTTCTTT
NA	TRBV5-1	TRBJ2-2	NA	CASRYTTGSSGHTGELFF	TGCGCCAGCAGATACACGACAGGTTCTAGCGGTCACACCGGGGAGCTGTTTTTT
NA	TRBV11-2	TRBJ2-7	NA	CASSPMRRGSYEQYF	TGTGCCAGCAGCCCAATGCGGCGGGGCTCCTACGAGCAGTACTTC
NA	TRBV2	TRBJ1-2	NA	CASPDGYTF	TGTGCCAGCCCGGATGGCTACACCTTC
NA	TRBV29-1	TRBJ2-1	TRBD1	CSVMTGGNEQFF	TGCAGCGTTATGACAGGGGGCAATGAGCAGTTCTTC
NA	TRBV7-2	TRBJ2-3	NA	CASSLGVGDTQYF	TGTGCCAGCAGCTTAGGGGTGGGAGATACGCAGTATTTT
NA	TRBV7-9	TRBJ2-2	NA	CASDTGELFF	TGTGCCAGCGACACCGGGGAGCTGTTTTTT
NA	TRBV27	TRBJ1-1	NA	CASKSTLVSNTEAFF	TGTGCCAGCAAGTCCACACTGGTATCTAACACTGAAGCTTTCTTT
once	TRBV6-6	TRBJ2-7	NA	CASSFRAVTPLEQYF	TGTGCCAGCAGTTTTCGAGCGGTTACCCCCCTCGAGCAGTACTTC
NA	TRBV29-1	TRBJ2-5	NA	CSVENIQETQYF	TGCAGCGTTGAAAACATCCAAGAGACCCAGTACTTC
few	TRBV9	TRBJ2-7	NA	CASSVVGVGWDEQYF	TGTGCCAGCAGCGTAGTAGGAGTAGGATGGGACGAGCAGTACTTC
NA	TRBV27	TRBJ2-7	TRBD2	CASSNLAGGSYEQYF	TGTGCCAGCAGCAATCTAGCGGGGGGGTCCTACGAGCAGTACTTC
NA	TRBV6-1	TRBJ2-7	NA	CASTKRGPYYEQYF	TGTGCCAGCACCAAACGGGGGCCCTACTACGAGCAGTACTTC
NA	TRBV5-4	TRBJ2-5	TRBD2	CASSTKRGGETQYF	TGTGCCAGCAGCACCAAGCGGGGAGGAGAGACCCAGTACTTC
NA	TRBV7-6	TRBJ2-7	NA	CASSPPGAYEQYF	TGTGCCAGCAGCCCCCCTGGCGCCTACGAGCAGTACTTC
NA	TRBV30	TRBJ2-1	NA	CARGSSYNEQFF	TGTGCTCGGGGGAGCTCCTACAATGAGCAGTTCTTC
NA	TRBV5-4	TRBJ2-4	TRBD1	CASRVGQGDIQYF	TGTGCCAGCAGGGTCGGACAGGGTGACATTCAGTACTTC
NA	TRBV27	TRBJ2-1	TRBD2	CASSLAGTVYNEQFF	TGTGCCAGCAGTCTAGCGGGGACCGTCTACAATGAGCAGTTCTTC
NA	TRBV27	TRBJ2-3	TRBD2	CASSLMSRRGIFADTQYF	TGTGCCAGCAGTTTAATGTCTCGGCGGGGGATTTTCGCAGATACGCAGTATTTT
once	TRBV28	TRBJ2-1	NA	CASSLGWEQFF	TGTGCCAGCAGTTTAGGGTGGGAGCAGTTCTTC
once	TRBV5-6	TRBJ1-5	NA	CASSLALGGDQPQHF	TGTGCCAGCAGCTTGGCCCTCGGGGGGGATCAGCCCCAGCATTTT
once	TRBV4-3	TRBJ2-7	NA	CASSPSPRGLIHEQYF	TGCGCCAGCAGCCCCTCCCCACGGGGCTTAATCCACGAGCAGTACTTC
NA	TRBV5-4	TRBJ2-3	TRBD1	CASSLAIGTGGDTQYF	TGTGCCAGCAGCTTGGCCATTGGGACAGGGGGAGATACGCAGTATTTT